This T cell receptor beta chain emerged from a study of blood T cell repertoires in COVID-19. As for the study in general: T cells, B-cell-depleted T cells, or PBMCs provided the cDNA or gDNA that served as material.

The V and J ends lost 3 bases and 2 bases respectively, with 12 bases between them. CDR1 is MDHEN and CDR2 is SYDVKM in the germline V gene. The CDR3 length is 15 residues. Measured with immunoSEQ multiplex PCR; TCRdb has only the in-frame clones, and not every one. The sample carries 150,000 to 200,000 clones, 90% recorded once. Material: peripheral blood. The chain links TRBV28 to TRBJ2-3; TRBD1 might be the D (5 bases). The receptor was derived from a man aged 45 to 65 with acute or convalescent COVID-19. The CDR3 sequence: CASSFSSTVTDTQYF. In nucleotides, the CDR3 is TGTGCCAGCAGTTTTAGCTCGACAGTCACAGATACGCAGTATTTT.